This T cell receptor (beta chain) derives from a study of patients and donors after allogeneic stem cell transplantation. Germline V lookup: CDR1 SGHVS, CDR2 FNYEAQ. With 2 bases clipped from V and 1 base from J, the junction kept 8 bases outside the gene matches. The CDR3 consists of 17 residues. TCRdb processed the RT-PCR reads anew with MiXCR; each CDR3 protein has one entry. Counted here are more than 850,000 distinct CDR3 sequences, more than 15% occurring once; the ten biggest clones make up around 6%. This clonotype came up a few times. The chain couples TRBV7-6 to TRBJ2-1; 7 nucleotides agree with TRBD2. The sequencing input was blood, either unsorted or a sorted T cell fraction (not recorded which). The source of this sequence is a human donor who was either an allogeneic HSCT recipient or a stem cell or donor lymphocyte infusion donor (not recorded which). It is not recorded whose cells these are; they may come from a transplant donor. CDR3 in amino acids: CASSLPWASGSYNEQFF. The DNA of the CDR3 is TGTGCCAGCAGCTTACCTTGGGCTAGCGGATCCTACAATGAGCAGTTCTTC.